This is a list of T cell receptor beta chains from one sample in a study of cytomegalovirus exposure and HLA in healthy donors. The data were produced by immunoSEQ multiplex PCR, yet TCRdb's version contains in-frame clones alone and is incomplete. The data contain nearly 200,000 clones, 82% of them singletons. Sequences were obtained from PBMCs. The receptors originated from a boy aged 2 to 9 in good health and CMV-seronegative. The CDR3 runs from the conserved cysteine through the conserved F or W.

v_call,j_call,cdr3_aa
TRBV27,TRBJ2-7,CASRKNPPDSSYEQYF
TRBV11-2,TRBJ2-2,CASSLDRTTGELFF
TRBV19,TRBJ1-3,CATRVTPGNTIYF
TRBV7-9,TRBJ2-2,CASSLRGLNTGELFF
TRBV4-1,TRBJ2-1,CASSQGSGAGNEQFF
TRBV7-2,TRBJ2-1,CASSFNQPGLGSEQFF
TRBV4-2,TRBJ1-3,CASSQRLTPSGNTIYF
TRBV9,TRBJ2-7,CASSVGTSGVYEQYF
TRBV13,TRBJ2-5,CASSLDGGETQYF
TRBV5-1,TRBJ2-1,CASSPPLTSGGAGEQFF
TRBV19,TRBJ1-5,CASSIWGLSQPQHF
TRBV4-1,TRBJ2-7,CASSQLEGEDEQYF
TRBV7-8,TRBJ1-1,CASSSDRVNTEAFF
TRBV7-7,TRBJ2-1,CASSLAGSISYNEQFF
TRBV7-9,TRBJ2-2,CASSLFRNTGELFF
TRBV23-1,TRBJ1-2,CARPPGLLKINYGYTF
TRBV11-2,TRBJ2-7,CASSLTKEQYF
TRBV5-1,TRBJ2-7,CASSLAEAAYEQYF
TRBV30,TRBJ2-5,CAWSRGGGYQETQYF
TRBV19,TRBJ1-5,CASSIGRWYYQNQPQHF
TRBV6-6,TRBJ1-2,CASSQNRDGYTF
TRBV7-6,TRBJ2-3,CASSSGDRSTDTQYF
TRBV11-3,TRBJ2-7,CASSLSGGPDYEQYF
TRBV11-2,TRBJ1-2,CASSLAPSGSNYGYTF
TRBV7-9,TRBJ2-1,CASSLRTGSQFF
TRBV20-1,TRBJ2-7,CSAIRAGEQYF
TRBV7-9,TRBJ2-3,CASSLAGLGSTDTQYF
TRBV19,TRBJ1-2,CASSFSAGTANYGYTF